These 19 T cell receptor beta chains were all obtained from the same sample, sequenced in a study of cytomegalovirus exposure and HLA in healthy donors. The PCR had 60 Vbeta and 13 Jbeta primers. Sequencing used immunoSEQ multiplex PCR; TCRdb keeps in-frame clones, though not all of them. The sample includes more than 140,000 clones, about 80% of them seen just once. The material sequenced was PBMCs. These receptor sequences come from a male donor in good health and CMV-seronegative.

Here the CDR3 reads CASSQTGGSPLHF. CDR3 DNA: TGTGCCAGCAGCCAGACAGGGGGTTCACCCCTCCACTTT. The chain has TRBV14 and TRBJ1-6, with 9 bases matching TRBD1. The CDR3 spans 13 residues. The germline V gene encodes CDR1 SGHDN and CDR2 FVKESK. V lost 3 bases to trimming and J lost 9 bases; unmatched junction nucleotides: 0.

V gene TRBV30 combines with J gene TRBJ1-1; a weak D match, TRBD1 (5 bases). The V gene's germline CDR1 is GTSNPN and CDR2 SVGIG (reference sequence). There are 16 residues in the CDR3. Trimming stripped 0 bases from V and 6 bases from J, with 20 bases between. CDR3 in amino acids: CAWSVGQLMMGPEAFF. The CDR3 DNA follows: TGTGCCTGGAGTGTCGGGCAGCTCATGATGGGGCCTGAAGCTTTCTTT.

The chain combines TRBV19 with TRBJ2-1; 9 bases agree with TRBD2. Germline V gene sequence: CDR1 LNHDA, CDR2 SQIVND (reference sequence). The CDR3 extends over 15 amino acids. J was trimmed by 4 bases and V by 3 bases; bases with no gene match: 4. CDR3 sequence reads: CASSIGSGRYNEQFF. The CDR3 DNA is TGTGCCAGTAGTATCGGTAGCGGGAGATACAATGAGCAGTTCTTC. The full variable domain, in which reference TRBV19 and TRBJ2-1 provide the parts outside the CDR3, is DGGITQSPKYLFRKEGQNVTLSCEQNLNHDAMYWYRQDPGQGLRLIYYSQIVNDFQKGDIAEGYSVSREKKESFPLTVTSAQKNPTAFYLCASSIGSGRYNEQFFGPGTRLTVL.

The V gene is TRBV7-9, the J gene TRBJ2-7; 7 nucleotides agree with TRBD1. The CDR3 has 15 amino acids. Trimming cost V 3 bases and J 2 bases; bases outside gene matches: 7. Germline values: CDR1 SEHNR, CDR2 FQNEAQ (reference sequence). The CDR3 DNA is TGTGCCAGCAGCTTTAACCGGGACAGCCCCTACGAGCAGTACTTC. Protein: CASSFNRDSPYEQYF.

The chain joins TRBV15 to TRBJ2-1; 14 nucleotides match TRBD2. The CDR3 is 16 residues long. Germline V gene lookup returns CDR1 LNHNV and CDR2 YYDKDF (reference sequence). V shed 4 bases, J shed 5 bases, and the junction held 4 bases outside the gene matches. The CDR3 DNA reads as TGTGCCACCAGCATACGGACTAGCGGGAGGCACAATGAGCAGTTCTTC. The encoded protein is CATSIRTSGRHNEQFF.

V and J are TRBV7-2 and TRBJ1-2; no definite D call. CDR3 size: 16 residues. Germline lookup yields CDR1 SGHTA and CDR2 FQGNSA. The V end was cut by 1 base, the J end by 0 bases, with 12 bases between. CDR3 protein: CASSLGYWAANYGYTF. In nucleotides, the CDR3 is TGTGCCAGCAGCTTAGGATATTGGGCAGCTAACTATGGCTACACCTTC.

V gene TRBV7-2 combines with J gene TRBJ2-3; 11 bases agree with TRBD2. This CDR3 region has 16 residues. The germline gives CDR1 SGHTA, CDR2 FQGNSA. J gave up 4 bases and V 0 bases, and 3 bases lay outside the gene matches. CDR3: CASSLALAGGPDTQYF. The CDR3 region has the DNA TGTGCCAGCAGCTTAGCGCTAGCGGGAGGCCCAGATACGCAGTATTTT.

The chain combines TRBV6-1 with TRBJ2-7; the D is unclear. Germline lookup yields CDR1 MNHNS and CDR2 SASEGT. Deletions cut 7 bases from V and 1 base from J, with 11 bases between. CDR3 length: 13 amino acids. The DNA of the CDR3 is TGTGCCAGCATGGCAGGTGAATCCTACGAGCAGTACTTC. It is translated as CASMAGESYEQYF.

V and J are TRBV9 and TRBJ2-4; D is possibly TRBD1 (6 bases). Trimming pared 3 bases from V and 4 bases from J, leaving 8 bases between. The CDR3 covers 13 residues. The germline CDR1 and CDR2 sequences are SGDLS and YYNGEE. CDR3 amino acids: CASSAGQKNIQYF. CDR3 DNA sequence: TGTGCCAGCAGCGCTGGACAGAAAAACATTCAGTACTTC.

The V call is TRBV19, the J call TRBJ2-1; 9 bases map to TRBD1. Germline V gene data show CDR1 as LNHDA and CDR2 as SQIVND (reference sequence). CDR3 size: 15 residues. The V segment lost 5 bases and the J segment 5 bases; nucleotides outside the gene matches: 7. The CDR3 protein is CASSLGTGYNNEQFF. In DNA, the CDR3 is TGTGCCAGTAGTTTAGGGACAGGGTATAACAATGAGCAGTTCTTC.

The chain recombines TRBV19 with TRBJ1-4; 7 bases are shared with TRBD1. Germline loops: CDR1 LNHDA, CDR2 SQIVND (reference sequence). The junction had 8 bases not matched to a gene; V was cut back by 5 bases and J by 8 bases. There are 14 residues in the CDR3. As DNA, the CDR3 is TGTGCCAGTAGTGGAGGGGGCGCGGGGGAAAAACTGTTTTTT. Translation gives CASSGGGAGEKLFF.

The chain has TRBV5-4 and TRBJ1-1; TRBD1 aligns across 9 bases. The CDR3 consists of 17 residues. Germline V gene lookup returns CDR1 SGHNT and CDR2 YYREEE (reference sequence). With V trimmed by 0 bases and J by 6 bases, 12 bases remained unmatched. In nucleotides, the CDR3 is TGTGCCAGCAGCTTGGGAGCTTCGACAGGGGGAAATTCTGAAGCTTTCTTT. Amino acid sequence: CASSLGASTGGNSEAFF. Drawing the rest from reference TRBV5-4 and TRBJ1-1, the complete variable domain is ETGVTQSPTHLIKTRGQQVTLRCSSQSGHNTVSWYQQALGQGPQFIFQYYREEENGRGNFPPRFSGLQFPNYSSELNVNALELDDSALYLCASSLGASTGGNSEAFFGQGTRLTVV.

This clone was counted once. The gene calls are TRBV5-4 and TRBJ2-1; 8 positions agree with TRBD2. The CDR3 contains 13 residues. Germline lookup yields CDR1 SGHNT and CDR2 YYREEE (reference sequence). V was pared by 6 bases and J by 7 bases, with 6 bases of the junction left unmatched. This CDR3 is CASTEREINEQFF. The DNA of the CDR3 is TGTGCCAGCACCGAGCGGGAGATAAATGAGCAGTTCTTC.

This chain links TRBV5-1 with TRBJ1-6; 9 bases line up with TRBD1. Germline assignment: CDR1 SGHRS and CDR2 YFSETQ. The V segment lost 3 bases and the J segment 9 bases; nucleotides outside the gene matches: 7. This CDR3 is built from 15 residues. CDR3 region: CASSSSTGGRSPLHF. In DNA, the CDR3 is TGCGCCAGCAGCTCCTCGACAGGGGGGCGTTCACCCCTCCACTTT. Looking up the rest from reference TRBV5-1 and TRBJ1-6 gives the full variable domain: KAGVTQTPRYLIKTRGQQVTLSCSPISGHRSVSWYQQTPGQGLQFLFEYFSETQRNKGNFPGRFSGRQFSNSRSEMNVSTLELGDSALYLCASSSSTGGRSPLHFGNGTRLTVT.

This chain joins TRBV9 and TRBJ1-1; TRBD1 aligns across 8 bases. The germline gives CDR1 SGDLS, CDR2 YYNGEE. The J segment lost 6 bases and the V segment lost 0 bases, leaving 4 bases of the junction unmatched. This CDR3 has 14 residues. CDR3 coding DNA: TGTGCCAGCAGCGTAGTGACAGGGGAGGCTGAAGCTTTCTTT. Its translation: CASSVVTGEAEAFF.

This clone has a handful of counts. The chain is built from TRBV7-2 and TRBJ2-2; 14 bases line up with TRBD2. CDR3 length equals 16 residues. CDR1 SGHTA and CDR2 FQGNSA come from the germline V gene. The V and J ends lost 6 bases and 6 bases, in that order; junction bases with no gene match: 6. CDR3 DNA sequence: TGTGCCAGCAGACGGGGGACTAGCGGGAGTGCCGGGGAGCTGTTTTTT. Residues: CASRRGTSGSAGELFF.

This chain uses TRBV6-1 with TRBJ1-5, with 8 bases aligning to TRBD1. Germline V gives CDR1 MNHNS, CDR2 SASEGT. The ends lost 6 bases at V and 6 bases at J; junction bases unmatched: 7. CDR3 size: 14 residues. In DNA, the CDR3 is TGTGCCAGCAGGGACAGGGCATTGAGTCAGCCCCAGCATTTT. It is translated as CASRDRALSQPQHF.

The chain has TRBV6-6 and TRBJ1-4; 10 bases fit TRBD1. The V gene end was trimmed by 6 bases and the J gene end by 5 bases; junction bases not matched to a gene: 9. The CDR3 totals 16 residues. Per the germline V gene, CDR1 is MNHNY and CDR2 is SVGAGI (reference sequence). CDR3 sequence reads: CASRTGTGVKNEKLFF. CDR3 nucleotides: TGTGCCAGCAGGACCGGGACAGGGGTAAAGAATGAAAAACTGTTTTTT.

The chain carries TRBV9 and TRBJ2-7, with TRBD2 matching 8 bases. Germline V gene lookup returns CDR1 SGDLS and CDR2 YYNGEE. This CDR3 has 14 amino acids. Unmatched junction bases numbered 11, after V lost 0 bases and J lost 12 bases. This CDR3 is CASSVGGLDRSLYF. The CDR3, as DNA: TGTGCCAGCAGCGTAGGGGGACTAGACCGGAGTCTGTACTTC.